Given below is one T cell receptor beta chain in context. This sample was included in a study of OX40 agonist ivuxolimab in advanced cancers. The CDR3 is 17 residues long. Germline values: CDR1 SGHRS, CDR2 YFSETQ. V dropped 2 bases and J dropped 3; count of bases not matched to a gene: 12. Only in-frame clones appear in the TCRdb table, and some are missing; sequencing was by immunoSEQ multiplex PCR. The table has 30,000 or so clones, approximately 89% seen once; the top ten hold 26%. This receptor was taken from an adult with an advanced solid tumor such as melanoma, head and neck, liver or kidney cancer. Sequencing was performed on CD4+ or CD8+ T cells sorted from blood, taken in a trial of the OX40 agonist ivuxolimab. V is TRBV5-1 and J is TRBJ2-3, with 7 bases that match TRBD2. CDR3 sequence reads: CASSFGSVGGRTDTQYF. CDR3 sequence (DNA): TGCGCCAGCAGCTTCGGGTCCGTGGGAGGGAGGACAGATACGCAGTATTTT.